The 28 T cell receptor beta chains below all came from one sample that was sequenced in a study of blood T cell repertoires in COVID-19. The repertoire was sequenced with immunoSEQ multiplex PCR; TCRdb's copy has only in-frame clones and lacks some. This table has about 260,000 clones, about 84% appearing once. The sample taken for sequencing was PBMCs or T cells enriched from blood (not recorded which). These receptors originate from a woman aged 45-60 years who had recovered from COVID-19.

The genes are TRBV24-1 and TRBJ1-5; maybe TRBD1 (5 bases). Germline CDR1 and CDR2: KGHDR and SFDVKD. The length of the CDR3 is 15 residues. Trimming shortened V by 5 bases and J by 2 bases, and 12 bases separated the two germline ends. The CDR3 is CATSVGRRGNQPQHF. DNA of the CDR3: TGTGCCACCAGTGTTGGCCGCAGGGGCAATCAGCCCCAGCATTTT.

CDR3 in DNA: TGCGCCAGCAGCCAGCCGTTGCGGGGGTACACAGATACGCAGTATTTT. It is translated as CASSQPLRGYTDTQYF. The V and J genes are TRBV4-1 and TRBJ2-3; 7 bases agree with TRBD2. The J segment lost 2 bases and the V segment lost 3 bases, leaving 8 bases of the junction unmatched. Germline V lookup: CDR1 MGHRA, CDR2 YSYEKL. This CDR3 has 16 amino acids.

V and J are TRBV10-3 and TRBJ1-1; TRBD1 is a possible D gene (6 bases). CDR3 length equals 14 residues. Trimming took 6 bases from V and 0 from J, leaving 11 bases between them. CDR1 is ENHRY and CDR2 is SYGVKD in the germline V gene. CDR3 residues: CAIRTTGVNTEAFF. The CDR3 bases are TGTGCCATCAGAACGACAGGAGTGAACACTGAAGCTTTCTTT.

The gene calls are TRBV18 and TRBJ2-1; 12 nucleotides agree with TRBD2. This CDR3 has 19 amino acids. V shed 2 bases and J 5 bases; nucleotides not matched to a gene: 13. CDR1 KGHSH and CDR2 LQKENI come from the germline V gene. Here the CDR3 DNA reads TGTGCCAGCTCACCAGGACAGGGGACTAGCGGGTTCCGGGACAATGAGCAGTTCTTC. Translated, it gives CASSPGQGTSGFRDNEQFF.

This rearrangement joins TRBV4-3 to TRBJ2-1, with TRBD1 identical over 7 bases. V lost 1 base and J lost 8; bases outside the gene matches: 8. CDR1 is LGHNA, CDR2 YSLEER, per germline. This CDR3 has 15 residues. The CDR3 DNA is TGCGCCAGCAGCCAAGGCCAGGGGGATTGGGATGAGCAGTTCTTC. Its translation: CASSQGQGDWDEQFF.

This chain joins TRBV6-2 or TRBV6-3 and TRBJ2-7; TRBD1 is a possible D gene (6 bases). CDR1 and CDR2 (germline): MNHEY, SVGEGT. The CDR3 is made up of 13 amino acids. Trimming took off 4 bases at V and 1 base at J, with 8 bases between the two ends. CDR3 loop: CASSWTDSYEQYF. DNA for the CDR3: TGTGCCAGCAGTTGGACAGATTCCTACGAGCAGTACTTC.

The V and J genes are TRBV5-4 and TRBJ1-4, with D maybe TRBD1 (5 bases). Germline V gene sequence: CDR1 SGHNT, CDR2 YYREEE (reference sequence). V was shortened by 0 bases and J by 4 bases, with 13 bases between the two germline ends. The length of the CDR3 is 16 residues. Here the CDR3 DNA reads TGTGCCAGCAGCTTGGCGCCATCGGGACTTAATGAAAAACTGTTTTTT. Translated, it gives CASSLAPSGLNEKLFF.

The CDR3 nucleotides read TGTGCCAGTCAGGGGTTCTCTGGAAACACCATATATTTT. This codes for CASQGFSGNTIYF. The rearrangement uses TRBV19 and TRBJ1-3; D might be TRBD1 (6 bases). The CDR3 runs to 13 residues. Trimming removed 8 bases from V and 0 bases from J, with 8 bases in between. CDR1 is LNHDA, CDR2 SQIVND, per germline (reference sequence).

The rearrangement uses TRBV5-6 and TRBJ2-2; 7 bases are shared with TRBD1. Germline trimming cut 0 bases from V and 8 bases from J; bases unmatched to any gene: 4. From germline, CDR1 is SGHDT and CDR2 YYEEEE. The CDR3 spans 14 residues. CDR3 DNA: TGTGCCAGCAGCTTGGGACAGGGCTCTGGGGAGCTGTTTTTT. It encodes CASSLGQGSGELFF.

This chain uses TRBV7-9 with TRBJ1-2, with 9 bases lining up with TRBD1. Germline CDR1 is SEHNR and CDR2 is FQNEAQ (reference sequence). The CDR3 loop spans 14 amino acids. Unmatched junction bases numbered 7, after V lost 8 bases and J lost 3 bases. CDR3 in amino acids: CASGEQGAHYGYTF. DNA for the CDR3: TGTGCCAGCGGTGAACAGGGGGCCCACTATGGCTACACCTTC.

The chain links TRBV15 to TRBJ2-3; maybe TRBD2 (6 bases). Germline V gives CDR1 LNHNV, CDR2 YYDKDF (reference sequence). V shed 8 bases and J shed 2 bases, with 17 bases lying between them. This CDR3 has 15 amino acids. The CDR3 nucleotides are TGTGCCACCTCCCCACAGCGGGCCCACACAGATACGCAGTATTTT. Translating it yields CATSPQRAHTDTQYF.

This chain links TRBV7-9 with TRBJ2-7; D not certain. The germline V gene has CDR1 SEHNR and CDR2 FQNEAQ (reference sequence). There are 13 residues in the CDR3. V was cut by 4 bases and J by 2 bases, with 9 bases left in between. CDR3: CASSSPGAYEQYF. The CDR3 DNA reads TGTGCCAGCAGCTCGCCCGGAGCCTACGAGCAGTACTTC.

The chain links TRBV14 to TRBJ2-7; 10 bases fit TRBD1. The CDR3 contains 14 residues. Germline V lookup: CDR1 SGHDN, CDR2 FVKESK. V trimming: 5 bases; J trimming: 6 bases; junction bases outside the gene matches: 7. For the CDR3, the DNA is TGTGCCAGCAGCAGCGGACAGGGGGTTAGCGAGCAGTACTTC. It codes for CASSSGQGVSEQYF.

V and J are TRBV4-3 and TRBJ1-1; D gene uncertain. The CDR3 sequence is 14 residues long. The V end lost 3 bases, the J end lost 1 base, and 9 bases lay between the germline ends. Germline CDR1 and CDR2: LGHNA and YSLEER. The CDR3 nucleotides are TGCGCCAGCAGCCACCGGGTCGAGAACACTGAAGCTTTCTTT. As protein: CASSHRVENTEAFF.

The chain carries TRBV3-1 (or the pseudogene TRBV3-2) and TRBJ1-1; D gene unclear. The V gene lost 4 bases and the J gene lost 0 bases, with 9 bases spanning the gap. Germline CDR1 LGHDT, CDR2 YNNKEL (reference sequence). The CDR3 loop spans 14 amino acids. The CDR3 DNA follows: TGTGCCAGCAGCCCCCTCTCCGTGAACACTGAAGCTTTCTTT. It codes for CASSPLSVNTEAFF.

The rearrangement links TRBV5-1 to TRBJ2-3, with 10 bases that match TRBD1. Trimming removed 3 bases from V and 5 bases from J; junction bases left unmatched: 6. Germline CDR1 SGHRS, CDR2 YFSETQ. CDR3 length: 15 residues. For the CDR3, the DNA is TGCGCCAGCAGCTCGGGGACAGGGGCAGGAGATACGCAGTATTTT. Protein sequence: CASSSGTGAGDTQYF.

V and J are TRBV5-1 and TRBJ2-1, with a possible D match to TRBD1 (5 bases). The CDR3 length is 16 residues. The germline CDR1 and CDR2 sequences are SGHRS and YFSETQ. Trimming removed 1 base from V and 6 bases from J, with 17 bases in between. The CDR3 DNA reads as TGCGCCAGCAGCTTGTTCATGCAGGGTGCAGCCAATGAGCAGTTCTTC. This sequence encodes CASSLFMQGAANEQFF.

The table lists this clone with a count of one. The rearrangement uses TRBV4-3 and TRBJ2-7; 12 nucleotides agree with TRBD1. Unmatched junction bases numbered 1, after V lost 4 bases and J lost 0 bases. The CDR3 covers 15 residues. Germline lookup yields CDR1 LGHNA and CDR2 YSLEER. Written as DNA, the CDR3 is TGCGCCAGCAGCCCGGGACAGGGGGCCTCCTACGAGCAGTACTTC. The encoded protein is CASSPGQGASYEQYF.

V is TRBV10-2 and J is TRBJ2-1, with 7 bases fitting TRBD2. The CDR3 length is 16 residues. Germline-derived CDR1 and CDR2 are WSHSY and SAAADI. Trimming took 4 bases from V and 1 from J; bases not matched to a gene: 7. CDR3 sequence (DNA): TGCGCCAGCAGTGGTTCACTAGCGCGTTCCTACAATGAGCAGTTCTTC. It encodes CASSGSLARSYNEQFF.

This clone was detected only once. Within the sample, other DNA sequences also encode this same CDR3. The V gene is TRBV27, the J gene TRBJ1-5; D is unresolved. V was shortened by 2 bases and J by 0 bases, with 5 bases between the two germline ends. This CDR3 spans 14 amino acids. Per germline, CDR1 MNHEY and CDR2 SMNVEV (reference sequence). CDR3 region: CASSLSYSNQPQHF. In nucleotides, the CDR3 is TGTGCCAGCAGTTTAAGCTATAGCAATCAGCCCCAGCATTTT.

CDR3 protein: CASTDRGVTGELFF. The CDR3, as DNA: TGTGCCAGCACGGACAGGGGGGTCACCGGGGAGCTGTTTTTT. The chain couples TRBV19 to TRBJ2-2, with 10 bases aligning to TRBD1. The CDR3 covers 14 residues. J gave up 4 bases and V 9 bases, and 5 bases lay outside the gene matches. Germline CDR1 is LNHDA and CDR2 is SQIVND (reference sequence). Filled out from reference TRBV19 and TRBJ2-2, the complete variable domain reads DGGITQSPKYLFRKEGQNVTLSCEQNLNHDAMYWYRQDPGQGLRLIYYSQIVNDFQKGDIAEGYSVSREKKESFPLTVTSAQKNPTAFYLCASTDRGVTGELFFGEGSRLTVL.

V is TRBV30 and J is TRBJ1-2; possibly TRBD1 for D (5 bases). The CDR3 extends over 14 amino acids. Looked up from germline, CDR1 is GTSNPN and CDR2 is SVGIG (reference sequence). The V gene lost 5 bases and the J gene lost 7 bases, with 20 bases spanning the gap. This CDR3 is CAWGEATGPFGYTF. In DNA, the CDR3 is TGTGCCTGGGGCGAGGCCACAGGACCTTTTGGCTACACCTTC.

The rearrangement joins TRBV3-1 (or the pseudogene TRBV3-2) to TRBJ2-5; no firm D call. Germline assignment: CDR1 LGHDT and CDR2 YNNKEL (reference sequence). The length of the CDR3 is 12 residues. Between the trimmed V and J ends, which lost 3 bases and 7 bases, there was a span of 9 bases. The CDR3, as DNA: TGTGCCAGCAGCCAGACGCTAGGGACCCAGTACTTC. It specifies CASSQTLGTQYF.

The chain is built from TRBV7-2 and TRBJ2-7, with 7 positions matching TRBD2. From germline, CDR1 is SGHTA and CDR2 FQGNSA. The CDR3 totals 17 residues. The ends lost 5 bases at V and 2 bases at J; junction bases unmatched: 15. CDR3: CASSTGTKFSLTYEQYF. CDR3 DNA sequence: TGTGCCAGCAGCACCGGGACTAAGTTCTCCCTTACCTACGAGCAGTACTTC.

CDR3 residues: CASSIDGQGGDEQYF. CDR3 nucleotide sequence: TGTGCCAGTAGTATAGACGGACAGGGAGGGGACGAGCAGTACTTC. The chain carries TRBV19 and TRBJ2-7; possibly TRBD1 for D (8 bases). The V end lost 0 bases, the J end lost 5 bases, and 14 bases lay between the germline ends. The germline CDR1 and CDR2 sequences are LNHDA and SQIVND (reference sequence). The CDR3 sequence is 15 residues long.

V gene TRBV5-1 combines with J gene TRBJ1-4; weak D call: TRBD1 (5 bases). The CDR3 has 15 amino acids. With 2 bases removed from V and 0 bases from J, the gap between germline ends came to 8 bases. Germline V gene data show CDR1 as SGHRS and CDR2 as YFSETQ. The CDR3 protein is CASSFGAATNEKLFF. The DNA of the CDR3 is TGCGCCAGCAGCTTTGGGGCCGCAACTAATGAAAAACTGTTTTTT.

The V call is TRBV28, the J call TRBJ1-5, with 8 bases that match TRBD1. The CDR3 runs to 14 residues. The germline V gene encodes CDR1 MDHEN and CDR2 SYDVKM. Trimming cost V 5 bases and J 4 bases; bases outside gene matches: 4. CDR3 sequence: CASSLDRDNQPQHF. The CDR3 coding sequence is TGTGCCAGCAGTCTGGACAGGGATAATCAGCCCCAGCATTTT.

V gene TRBV27 combines with J gene TRBJ2-7; 13 bases line up with TRBD2. CDR3 size: 18 residues. Trimming removed 5 bases from V and 7 bases from J; junction bases left unmatched: 17. Germline V gene lookup returns CDR1 MNHEY and CDR2 SMNVEV (reference sequence). CDR3 loop: CASSIRTSGRLGVREQYF. The CDR3 region has the DNA TGTGCCAGCAGTATCCGGACTAGCGGGAGATTAGGAGTGCGGGAGCAGTACTTC.